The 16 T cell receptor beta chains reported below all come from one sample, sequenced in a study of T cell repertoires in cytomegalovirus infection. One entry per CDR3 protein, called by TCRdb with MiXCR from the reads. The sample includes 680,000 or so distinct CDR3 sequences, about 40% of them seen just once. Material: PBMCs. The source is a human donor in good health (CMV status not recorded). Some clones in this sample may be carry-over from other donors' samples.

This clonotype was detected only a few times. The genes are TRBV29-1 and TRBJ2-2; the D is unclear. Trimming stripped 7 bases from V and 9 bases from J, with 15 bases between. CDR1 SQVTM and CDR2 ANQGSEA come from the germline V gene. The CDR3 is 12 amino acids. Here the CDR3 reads CSAGEEVRELFF. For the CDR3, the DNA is TGCAGCGCTGGCGAAGAGGTCCGGGAGCTGTTTTTT.

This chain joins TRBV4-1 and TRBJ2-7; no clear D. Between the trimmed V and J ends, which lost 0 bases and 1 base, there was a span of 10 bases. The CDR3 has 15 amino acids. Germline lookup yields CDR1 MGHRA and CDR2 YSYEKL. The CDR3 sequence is CASSQEMVGSYEQYF. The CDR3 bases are TGCGCCAGCAGCCAAGAGATGGTGGGTTCCTACGAGCAGTACTTC.

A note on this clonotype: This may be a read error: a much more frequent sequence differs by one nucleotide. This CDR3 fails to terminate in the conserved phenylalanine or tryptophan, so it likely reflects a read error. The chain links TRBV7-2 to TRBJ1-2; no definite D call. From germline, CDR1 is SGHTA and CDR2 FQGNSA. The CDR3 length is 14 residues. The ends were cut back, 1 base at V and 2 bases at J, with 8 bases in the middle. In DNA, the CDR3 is TGTGCCAGCAGCTTAGAGCGGCGGAACTATGGCTACACCTAC. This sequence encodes CASSLERRNYGYTY.

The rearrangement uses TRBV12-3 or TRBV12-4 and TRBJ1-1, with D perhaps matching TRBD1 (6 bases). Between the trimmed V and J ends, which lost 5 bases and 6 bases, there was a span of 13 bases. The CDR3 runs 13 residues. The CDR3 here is CASSLIDRSEAFF. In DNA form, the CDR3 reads TGTGCCAGCAGTCTAATTGACAGGTCTGAAGCTTTCTTT.

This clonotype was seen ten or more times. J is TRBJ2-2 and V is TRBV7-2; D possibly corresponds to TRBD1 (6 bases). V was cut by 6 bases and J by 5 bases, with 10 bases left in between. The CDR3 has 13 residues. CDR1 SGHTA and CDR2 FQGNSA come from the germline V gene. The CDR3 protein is CASSYRATGELFF. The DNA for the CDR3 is TGTGCCAGCAGTTACAGGGCGACCGGGGAGCTGTTTTTT. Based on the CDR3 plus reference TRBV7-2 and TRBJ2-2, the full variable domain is GAGVSQSPSNKVTEKGKDVELRCDPISGHTALYWYRQSLGQGLEFLIYFQGNSAPDKSGLPSDRFSAERTGGSVSTLTIQRTQQEDSAVYLCASSYRATGELFFGEGSRLTVL.

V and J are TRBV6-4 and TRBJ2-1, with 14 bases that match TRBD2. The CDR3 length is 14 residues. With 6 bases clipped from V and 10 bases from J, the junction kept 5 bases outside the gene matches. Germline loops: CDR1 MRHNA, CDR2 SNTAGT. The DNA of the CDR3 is TGTGCCAGCAGGCGACTAGCGGGAGGGGGCGAGCAGTTCTTC. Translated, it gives CASRRLAGGGEQFF.

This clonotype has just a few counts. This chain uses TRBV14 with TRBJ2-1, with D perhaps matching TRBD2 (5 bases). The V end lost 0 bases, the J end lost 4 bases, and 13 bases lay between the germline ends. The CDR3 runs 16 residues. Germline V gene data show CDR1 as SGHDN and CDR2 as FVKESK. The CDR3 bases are TGTGCCAGCAGCCAAGATCGGGGTATGATATACAATGAGCAGTTCTTC. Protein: CASSQDRGMIYNEQFF.

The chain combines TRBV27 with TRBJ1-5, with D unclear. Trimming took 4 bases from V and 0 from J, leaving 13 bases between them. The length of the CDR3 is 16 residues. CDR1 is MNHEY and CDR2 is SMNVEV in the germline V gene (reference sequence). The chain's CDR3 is CASSSLGLHSNQPQHF. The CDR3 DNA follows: TGTGCCAGCAGTTCCTTAGGGCTCCATAGCAATCAGCCCCAGCATTTT.

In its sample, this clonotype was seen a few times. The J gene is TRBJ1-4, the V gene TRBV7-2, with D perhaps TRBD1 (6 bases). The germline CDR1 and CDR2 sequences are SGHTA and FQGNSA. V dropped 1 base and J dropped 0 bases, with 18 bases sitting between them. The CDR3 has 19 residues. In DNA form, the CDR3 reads TGTGCCAGCAGCTTAGGTACAGGGAGAGAGAAAGCAACTAATGAAAAACTGTTTTTT. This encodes CASSLGTGREKATNEKLFF.

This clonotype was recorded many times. CDR3 coding DNA: TGTGCCAGCAGCTTAGGACAGGTTGGAGATACGCAGTATTTT. This gives the protein CASSLGQVGDTQYF. This sequence joins TRBV7-2 and TRBJ2-3; the D gene is possibly TRBD1 (6 bases). V lost 1 base to trimming and J lost 5 bases, with 10 bases between them. The CDR3 extends over 14 amino acids. Germline V gives CDR1 SGHTA, CDR2 FQGNSA.

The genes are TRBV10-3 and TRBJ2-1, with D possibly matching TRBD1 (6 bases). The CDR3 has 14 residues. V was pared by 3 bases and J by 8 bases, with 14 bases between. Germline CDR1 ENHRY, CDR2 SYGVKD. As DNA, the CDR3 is TGTGCCATCAGTGAACTCCAGACAGGTTATGAGCAGTTCTTC. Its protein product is CAISELQTGYEQFF.

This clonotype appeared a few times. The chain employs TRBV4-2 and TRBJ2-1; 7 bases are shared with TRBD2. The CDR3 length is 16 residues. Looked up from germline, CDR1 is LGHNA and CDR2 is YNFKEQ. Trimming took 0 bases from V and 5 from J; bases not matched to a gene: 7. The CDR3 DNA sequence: TGTGCCAGCAGCCAAGAGGCGGGAGTTGTAGACAATGAGCAGTTCTTC. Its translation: CASSQEAGVVDNEQFF.

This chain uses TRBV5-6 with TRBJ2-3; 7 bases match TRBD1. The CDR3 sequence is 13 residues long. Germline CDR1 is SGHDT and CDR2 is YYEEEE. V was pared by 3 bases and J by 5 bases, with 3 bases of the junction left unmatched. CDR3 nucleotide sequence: TGTGCCAGCAGCTCAACAGGGGAAGATACGCAGTATTTT. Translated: CASSSTGEDTQYF.

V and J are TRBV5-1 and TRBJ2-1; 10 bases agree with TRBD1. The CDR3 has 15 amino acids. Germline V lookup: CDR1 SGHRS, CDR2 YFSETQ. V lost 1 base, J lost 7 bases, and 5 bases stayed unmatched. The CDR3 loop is CASSLTWTGGNEQFF. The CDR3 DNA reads TGCGCCAGCAGCTTGACATGGACAGGGGGGAATGAGCAGTTCTTC.

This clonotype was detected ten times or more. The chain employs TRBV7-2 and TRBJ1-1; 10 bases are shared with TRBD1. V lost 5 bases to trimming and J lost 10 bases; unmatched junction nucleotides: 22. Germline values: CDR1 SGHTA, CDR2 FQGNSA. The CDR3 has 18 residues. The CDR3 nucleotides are TGTGCCAGCAGCCCACCGATGGGGACGGGACAGGGGAGGGCAATAGCTTTCTTT. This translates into CASSPPMGTGQGRAIAFF.

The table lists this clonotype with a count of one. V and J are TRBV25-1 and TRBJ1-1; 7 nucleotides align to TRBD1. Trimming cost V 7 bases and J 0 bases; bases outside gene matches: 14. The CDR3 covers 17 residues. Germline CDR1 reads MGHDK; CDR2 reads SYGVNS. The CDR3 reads CASIECQGGALNTEAFF. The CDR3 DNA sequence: TGTGCCAGCATCGAGTGTCAGGGGGGCGCCCTGAACACTGAAGCTTTCTTT.